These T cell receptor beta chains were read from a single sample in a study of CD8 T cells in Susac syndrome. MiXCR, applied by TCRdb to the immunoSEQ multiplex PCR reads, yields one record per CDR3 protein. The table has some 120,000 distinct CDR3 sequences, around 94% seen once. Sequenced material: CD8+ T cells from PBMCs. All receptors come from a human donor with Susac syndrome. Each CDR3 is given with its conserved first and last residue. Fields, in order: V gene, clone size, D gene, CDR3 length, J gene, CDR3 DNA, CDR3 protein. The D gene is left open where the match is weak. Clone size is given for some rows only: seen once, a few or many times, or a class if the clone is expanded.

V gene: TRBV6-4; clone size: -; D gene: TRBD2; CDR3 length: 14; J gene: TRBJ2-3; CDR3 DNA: TGTGCCAGCAGTGAAGGAGGCGGGAGCGATACGCAGTATTTT; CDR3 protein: CASSEGGGSDTQYF
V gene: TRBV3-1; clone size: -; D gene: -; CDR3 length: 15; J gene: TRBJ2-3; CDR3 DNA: TGTGCCAGCAGCTTTGGGACACTACCGGCAGATACGCAGTATTTT; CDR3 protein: CASSFGTLPADTQYF
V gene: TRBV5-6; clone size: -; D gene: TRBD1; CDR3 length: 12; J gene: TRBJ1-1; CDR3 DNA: TGTGCCAGCAGCTACCCTCAGGGGGACGCTTTCTTT; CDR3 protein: CASSYPQGDAFF
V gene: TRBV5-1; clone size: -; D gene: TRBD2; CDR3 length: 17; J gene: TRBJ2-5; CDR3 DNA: TGCGCCAGCAGCTTGGGGCTAGCGGGGGACTACCAAGAGACCCAGTACTTC; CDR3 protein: CASSLGLAGDYQETQYF
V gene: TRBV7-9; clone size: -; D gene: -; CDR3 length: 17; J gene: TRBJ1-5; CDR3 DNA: TGTGCCAGCAGCTTAGCCGGGGGGGGTGACAGCAATCAGCCCCAGCATTTT; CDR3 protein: CASSLAGGGDSNQPQHF
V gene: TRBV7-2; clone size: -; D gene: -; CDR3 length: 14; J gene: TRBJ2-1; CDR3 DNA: TGTGCCAGCAGGGGGGAGGACAGTGAATATGAGCAGTTCTTC; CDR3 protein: CASRGEDSEYEQFF
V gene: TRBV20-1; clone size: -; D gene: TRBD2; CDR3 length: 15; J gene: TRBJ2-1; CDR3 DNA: TGCAGTGCCCCGATGATGGTAGCGGGAGGGGATGAGCAGTTCTTC; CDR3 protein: CSAPMMVAGGDEQFF
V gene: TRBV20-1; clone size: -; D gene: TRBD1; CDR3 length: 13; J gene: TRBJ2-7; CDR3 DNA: TGCAGTGCTAGGGTGGACAGGGGGTCCGAGCAGTACTTC; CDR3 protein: CSARVDRGSEQYF
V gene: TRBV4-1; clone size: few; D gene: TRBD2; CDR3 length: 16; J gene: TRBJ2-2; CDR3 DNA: TGCGCCAGCAGACATATGAGCGGGACTAACACCGGGGAGCTGTTTTTT; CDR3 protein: CASRHMSGTNTGELFF
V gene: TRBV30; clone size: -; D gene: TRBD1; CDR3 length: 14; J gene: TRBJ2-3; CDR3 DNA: TGTGCCTGGGAAAGGACAGGGGAAGGAGATACGCAGTATTTT; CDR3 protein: CAWERTGEGDTQYF
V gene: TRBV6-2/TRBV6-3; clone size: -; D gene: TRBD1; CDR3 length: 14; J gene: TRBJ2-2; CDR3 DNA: TGTGCCAGCAGTCTGGGACAGGCCGCCGGGGAGCTGTTTTTT; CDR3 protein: CASSLGQAAGELFF
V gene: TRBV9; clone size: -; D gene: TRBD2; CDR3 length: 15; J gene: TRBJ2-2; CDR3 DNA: TGTGCCAGCACCGAGGCGGGAGCGAACACCGGGGAGCTGTTTTTT; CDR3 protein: CASTEAGANTGELFF
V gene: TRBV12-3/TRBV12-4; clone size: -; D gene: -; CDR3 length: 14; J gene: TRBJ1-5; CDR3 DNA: TGTGCCAGCCAGAAGGTAGGGAGCAATCAGCCCCAGCATTTT; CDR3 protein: CASQKVGSNQPQHF
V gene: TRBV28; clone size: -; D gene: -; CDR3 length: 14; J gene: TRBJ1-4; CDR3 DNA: TGTGCCAGCAGTTCGACAGTTCCCAATGAAAAACTGTTTTTT; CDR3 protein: CASSSTVPNEKLFF
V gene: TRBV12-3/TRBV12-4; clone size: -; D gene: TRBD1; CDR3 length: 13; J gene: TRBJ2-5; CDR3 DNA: TGTGCCAGCAGTCTCACAGGGGTAGAGACCCAGTACTTC; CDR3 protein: CASSLTGVETQYF
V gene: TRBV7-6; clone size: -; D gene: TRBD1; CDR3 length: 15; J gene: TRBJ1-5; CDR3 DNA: TGTGCCAGCAGCCAAAACGCAGGGGGCGATCAGCCCCAGCATTTT; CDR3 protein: CASSQNAGGDQPQHF
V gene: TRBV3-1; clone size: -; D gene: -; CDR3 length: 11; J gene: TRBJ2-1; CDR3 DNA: TGTGCCAGCAGCCAAGGTGCAGAGCAGTTCTTC; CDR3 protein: CASSQGAEQFF
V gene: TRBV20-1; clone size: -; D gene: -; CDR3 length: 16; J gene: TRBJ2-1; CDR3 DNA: TGCAGTGCTCTTACTACAGGGTATCAACGAGACAATGAGCAGTTCTTC; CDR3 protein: CSALTTGYQRDNEQFF
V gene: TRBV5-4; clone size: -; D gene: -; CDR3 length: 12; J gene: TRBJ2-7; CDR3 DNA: TGTGCCAGCAGCATAACAGGCTACGAGCAGTACTTC; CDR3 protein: CASSITGYEQYF
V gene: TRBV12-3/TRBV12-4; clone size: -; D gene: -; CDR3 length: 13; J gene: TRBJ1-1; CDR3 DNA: TGTGCCAGCAGTTTAGGCCGTCACACTGAAGCTTTCTTT; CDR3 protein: CASSLGRHTEAFF
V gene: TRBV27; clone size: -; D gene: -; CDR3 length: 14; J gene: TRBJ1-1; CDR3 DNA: TGTGCCAGCAGTTTATCTGCCAGGGTAACTGAAGCTTTCTTT; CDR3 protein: CASSLSARVTEAFF
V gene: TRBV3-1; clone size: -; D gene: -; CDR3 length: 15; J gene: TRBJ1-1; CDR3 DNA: TGTGCCAGCAGCCAAGAAATAGGGTCGGGCACTGAAGCTTTCTTT; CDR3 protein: CASSQEIGSGTEAFF
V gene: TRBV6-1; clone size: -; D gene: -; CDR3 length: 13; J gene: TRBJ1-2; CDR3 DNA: TGTGCCAGCAGTTTGAGGACCGATTATGGCTACACCTTC; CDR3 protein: CASSLRTDYGYTF
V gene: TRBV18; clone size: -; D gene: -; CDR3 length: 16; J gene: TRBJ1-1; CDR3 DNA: TGTGCCAGCTCACCCCGTATTAAGCTGAGTATTGGTGAAGCTTTCTTT; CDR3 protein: CASSPRIKLSIGEAFF
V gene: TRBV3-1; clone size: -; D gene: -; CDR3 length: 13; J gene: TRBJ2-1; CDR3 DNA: TGTGCCAGCAGCCAAGTCTGGGATAATGAGCAGTTCTTC; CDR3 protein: CASSQVWDNEQFF
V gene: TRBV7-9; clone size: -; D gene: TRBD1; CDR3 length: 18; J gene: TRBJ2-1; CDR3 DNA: TGTGCCAGCAGCTCCGGGACAGGGGAATCCCTACAATGGGATGAGCAGTTCTTC; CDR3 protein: CASSSGTGESLQWDEQFF
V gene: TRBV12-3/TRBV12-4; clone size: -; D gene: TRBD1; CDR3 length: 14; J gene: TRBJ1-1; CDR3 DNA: TGTGCCAGCATTCGTGGGACAGTAAACACTGAAGCTTTCTTT; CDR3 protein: CASIRGTVNTEAFF